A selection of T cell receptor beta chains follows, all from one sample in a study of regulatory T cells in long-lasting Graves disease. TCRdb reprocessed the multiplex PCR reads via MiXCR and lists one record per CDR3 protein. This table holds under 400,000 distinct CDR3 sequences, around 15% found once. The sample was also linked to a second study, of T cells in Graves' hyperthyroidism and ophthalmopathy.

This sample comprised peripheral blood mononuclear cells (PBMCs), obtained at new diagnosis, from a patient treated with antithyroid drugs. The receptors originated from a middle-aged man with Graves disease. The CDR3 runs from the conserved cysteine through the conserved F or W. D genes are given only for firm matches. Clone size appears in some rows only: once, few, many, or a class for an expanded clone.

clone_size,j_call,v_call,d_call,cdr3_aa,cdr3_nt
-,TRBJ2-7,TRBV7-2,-,CASSLAGGNPYEQYF,TGTGCCAGCAGCTTAGCCGGGGGAAACCCCTACGAGCAGTACTTC
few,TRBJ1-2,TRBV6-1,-,CASTGGMGDWYGYTF,TGTGCCAGCACTGGGGGGATGGGGGACTGGTATGGCTACACCTTC
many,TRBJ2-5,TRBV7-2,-,CASSFRGETQYF,TGTGCCAGCAGCTTCCGCGGAGAGACCCAGTACTTC
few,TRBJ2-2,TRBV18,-,CASSPPPGRRYTGELFF,TGTGCCAGCTCACCTCCCCCGGGCAGGAGATACACCGGGGAGCTGTTTTTT
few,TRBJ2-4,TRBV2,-,CASTVRLAKNIQYF,TGTGCCAGCACAGTTCGGCTAGCCAAAAACATTCAGTACTTC
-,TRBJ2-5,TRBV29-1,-,CSVPRSGHYNEQYF,TGCAGCGTTCCTAGGTCGGGTCACTACAATGAGCAGTACTTC
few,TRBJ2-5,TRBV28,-,CASSLAFRGSQETQYF,TGTGCCAGCAGTTTAGCCTTCCGGGGGTCCCAAGAGACCCAGTACTTC
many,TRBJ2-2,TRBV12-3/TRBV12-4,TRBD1,CASSLATGGRELFF,TGTGCCAGCAGTTTAGCGACAGGGGGCAGGGAGCTGTTTTTT
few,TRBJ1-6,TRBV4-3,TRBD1,CASSQDVPGQDNSPLHF,TGCGCCAGCAGCCAAGATGTCCCGGGACAGGATAATTCACCCCTCCACTTT
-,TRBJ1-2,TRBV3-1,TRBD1,CASSGQGLYGYTF,TGTGCCAGCAGCGGACAGGGCCTTTATGGCTACACCTTC
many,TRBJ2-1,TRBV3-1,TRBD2,CASSQDHERGGYEQFF,TGTGCCAGCAGCCAAGATCACGAGCGGGGGGGCTATGAGCAGTTCTTC
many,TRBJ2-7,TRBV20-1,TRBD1,CSARDRTGFDEQYF,TGCAGTGCTAGAGATCGGACAGGATTCGACGAGCAGTACTTC
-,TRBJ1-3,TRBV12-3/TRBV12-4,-,CASPTPGNTIYF,TGTGCCAGCCCGACCCCTGGAAACACCATATATTTT
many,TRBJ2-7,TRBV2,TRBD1,CASSGTGLTYEQYF,TGTGCCAGCAGTGGGACAGGCCTCACCTACGAGCAGTACTTC
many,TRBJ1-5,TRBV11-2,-,CASSLDPSQPQHF,TGTGCCAGCAGCTTAGATCCCAGTCAGCCCCAGCATTTT
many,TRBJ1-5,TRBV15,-,CATSSFRNQNQPQHF,TGTGCCACCAGCAGTTTTCGGAATCAAAATCAGCCCCAGCATTTT
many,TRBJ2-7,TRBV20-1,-,CSAREVPYEQYF,TGCAGTGCTAGAGAGGTCCCATACGAGCAGTACTTC
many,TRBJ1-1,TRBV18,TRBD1,CASSPYPETGASEAFF,TGTGCCAGCTCACCATACCCGGAGACAGGGGCATCTGAAGCTTTCTTT
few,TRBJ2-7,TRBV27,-,CASKVAGASYEQYF,TGTGCCAGCAAGGTGGCAGGAGCCTCCTACGAGCAGTACTTC
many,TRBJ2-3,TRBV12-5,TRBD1,CASSDRARGDTQYF,TGTGCTAGCTCCGACAGGGCTCGAGGAGATACGCAGTATTTT
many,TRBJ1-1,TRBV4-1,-,CASSYDRRTEAFF,TGCGCCAGCAGCTATGACAGGCGCACTGAAGCTTTCTTT
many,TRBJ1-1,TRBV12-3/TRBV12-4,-,CASSSNHRVAEAFF,TGTGCCAGCAGTTCGAACCACAGGGTCGCTGAAGCTTTCTTT
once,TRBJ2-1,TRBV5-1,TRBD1,CASSPGTGAIDEQFF,TGCGCCAGCAGTCCCGGGACAGGGGCTATCGATGAGCAGTTCTTC
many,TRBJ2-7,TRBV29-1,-,CSVMTTGSSYEQYF,TGCAGCGTGATGACAACAGGGAGCTCCTACGAGCAGTACTTC
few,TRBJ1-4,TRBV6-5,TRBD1,CASSYRRDRDEKLFF,TGTGCCAGCAGTTACCGTCGGGACAGGGATGAAAAACTGTTTTTT
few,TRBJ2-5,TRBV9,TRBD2,CASSPLAGVQETQYF,TGTGCCAGCAGCCCACTAGCGGGGGTGCAAGAGACCCAGTACTTC
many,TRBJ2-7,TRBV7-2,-,CASSLGAAQYF,TGTGCCAGCAGCTTAGGGGCAGCGCAGTACTTC
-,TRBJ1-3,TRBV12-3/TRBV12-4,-,CASRLPGGNTIYF,TGTGCCAGCAGACTGCCTGGTGGAAACACCATATATTTT
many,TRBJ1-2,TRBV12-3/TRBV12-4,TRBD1,CASRGQVERNGYTF,TGTGCCAGCAGGGGACAGGTAGAGCGAAATGGCTACACCTTC
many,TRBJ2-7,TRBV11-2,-,CASSLDPGSREQYF,TGTGCCAGCAGCTTAGATCCGGGGTCTCGGGAGCAGTACTTC
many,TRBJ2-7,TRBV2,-,CASSERGTISSYEQYF,TGTGCCAGCAGTGAAAGGGGGACTATAAGCTCCTACGAGCAGTACTTC
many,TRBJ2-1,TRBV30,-,CAWSVPGRPSNEQFF,TGTGCCTGGAGTGTCCCTGGCAGGCCGAGCAATGAGCAGTTCTTC
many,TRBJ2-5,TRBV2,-,CASSLGQTYQETQYF,TGTGCCAGCAGCCTCGGACAGACGTACCAAGAGACCCAGTACTTC
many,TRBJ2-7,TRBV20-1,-,CSANPTASGSPYEQYF,TGCAGTGCCAACCCCACAGCCTCCGGTTCGCCCTACGAGCAGTACTTC
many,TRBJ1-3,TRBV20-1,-,CSARVRVATGNTIYF,TGCAGTGCTAGAGTTAGGGTGGCTACTGGAAACACCATATATTTT
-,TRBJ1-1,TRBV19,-,CASSIEGNTEAFF,TGTGCCAGTAGTATAGAGGGGAACACTGAAGCTTTCTTT
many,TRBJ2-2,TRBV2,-,CASSGTRNTGELFF,TGTGCCAGTTCCGGGACAAGGAACACCGGGGAGCTGTTTTTT
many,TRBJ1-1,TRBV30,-,CAWSVGRPTEAFF,TGTGCCTGGAGTGTTGGGCGTCCCACTGAAGCTTTCTTT
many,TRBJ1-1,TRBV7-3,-,CASSPSLATEAFF,TGTGCCAGCAGCCCCTCCCTGGCCACTGAAGCTTTCTTT
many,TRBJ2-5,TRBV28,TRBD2,CASSFGGTSGGRSF,TGTGCCAGCAGTTTTGGGGGGACTAGCGGGGGGCGGAGCTTC
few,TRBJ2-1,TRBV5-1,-,CASSLMTESSYNEQFF,TGCGCCAGCAGCCTGATGACAGAGAGCTCCTACAATGAGCAGTTCTTC
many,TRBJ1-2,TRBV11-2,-,CASSLGTGFGYTF,TGTGCCAGCAGCTTAGGTACAGGGTTTGGCTACACCTTC
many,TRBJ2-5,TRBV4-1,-,CASSQDQRSQETQYF,TGCGCCAGCAGCCAAGATCAGAGATCCCAAGAGACCCAGTACTTC
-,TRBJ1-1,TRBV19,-,CASSLGITEAFF,TGTGCCAGTAGTCTGGGGATTACTGAAGCTTTCTTT
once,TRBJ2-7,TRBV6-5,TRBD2,CASSYSGLAGPYEQYF,TGTGCCAGCAGTTACTCAGGGCTAGCGGGACCTTACGAGCAGTACTTC
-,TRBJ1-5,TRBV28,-,CASSFAGIQPQHF,TGTGCCAGCAGTTTCGCGGGTATTCAGCCCCAGCATTTT
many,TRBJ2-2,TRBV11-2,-,CASRRIRANTGELFF,TGTGCCAGCAGACGAATCAGGGCGAACACCGGGGAGCTGTTTTTT
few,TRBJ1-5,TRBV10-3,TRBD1,CASYLQGTGYSNQPQHF,TGTGCCAGCTATCTACAGGGGACGGGGTATAGCAATCAGCCCCAGCATTTT
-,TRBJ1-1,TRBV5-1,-,CASPNSGTEGTEASF,TGCGCCAGTCCCAATTCCGGGACCGAGGGCACTGAAGCTTCCTTT
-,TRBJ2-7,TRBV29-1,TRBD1,CSVRDRTYEQYF,TGCAGCGTCCGGGACAGAACCTACGAGCAGTACTTC
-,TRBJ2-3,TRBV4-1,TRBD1,CASSHSTGLTDTQYF,TGCGCCAGCAGCCACTCGACAGGGCTCACAGATACGCAGTATTTT
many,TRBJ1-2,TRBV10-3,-,CAISESTGQPYGYTF,TGTGCCATCAGTGAGTCGACGGGGCAGCCCTATGGCTACACCTTC
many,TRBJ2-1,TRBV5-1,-,CASSRTGQVPYNEQFF,TGCGCCAGCAGCCGGACGGGCCAGGTGCCCTACAATGAGCAGTTCTTC
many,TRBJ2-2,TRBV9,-,CASRPRSGTGELFF,TGTGCCAGCAGGCCCAGGAGTGGCACCGGGGAGCTGTTTTTT
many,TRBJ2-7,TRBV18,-,CASSPSGTRGHEQYF,TGTGCCAGCTCACCATCGGGGACAAGAGGACACGAGCAGTACTTC
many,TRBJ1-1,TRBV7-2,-,CASSLGTTTEAFF,TGTGCCAGCAGCTTGGGGACAACGACTGAAGCTTTCTTT
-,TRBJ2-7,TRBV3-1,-,CASSQVNSGEQYF,TGTGCCAGCAGCCAAGTAAACTCGGGCGAGCAGTACTTC
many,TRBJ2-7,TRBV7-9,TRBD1,CASSLNRGDEQYF,TGTGCCAGCAGTTTGAACAGGGGGGACGAGCAGTACTTC
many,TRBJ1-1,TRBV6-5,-,CASSYLGGETEAFF,TGTGCCAGCAGTTATCTCGGGGGGGAAACTGAAGCTTTCTTT